Below, 26 T cell receptor beta chains from the same sample are listed, as sequenced in a study of identical twins (dated by TCRdb to about 2016). Library preparation employed 5' RACE. Sequencing took place on an Illumina HiSeq 2000. Using fastp at Q25 and MiXCR, TCRdb reprocessed the public reads and kept productive beta chains. Identical CDR3 protein sequences are pooled into one entry, listed with their most common genes and DNA. The sample table lists about 890,000 distinct CDR3 sequences, 10% to 15% of them with a count of one. The ten largest clones represent under 2% of the sample. The same sample was also studied in work on yellow fever vaccine responses in identical twins.

Sequencing was carried out using PBMCs. All receptors derive from a woman in her late teens or twenties in good health.

The J gene is TRBJ2-1, the V gene TRBV3-1; D is undetermined. The V and J ends lost 0 bases and 7 bases respectively, with 7 bases between them. Germline V lookup: CDR1 LGHDT, CDR2 YNNKEL (reference sequence). CDR3 length: 13 amino acids. As DNA, the CDR3 is TGTGCCAGCAGCCAAGATCTGAGTAATGAGCAGTTCTTC. Protein: CASSQDLSNEQFF.

The J gene is TRBJ1-1, the V gene TRBV20-1; 10 bases fit TRBD1. Unmatched junction bases numbered 12, after V lost 2 bases and J lost 3 bases. The CDR3 loop spans 17 amino acids. Germline assignment: CDR1 DFQATT and CDR2 SNEGSKA (reference sequence). The DNA for the CDR3 is TGCAGTGCTAGACTCCCTGGACAGGGGGGTAGGGACACTGAAGCTTTCTTT. It codes for CSARLPGQGGRDTEAFF.

This clonotype showed up just a few times. V usage is TRBV25-1 and J usage is TRBJ2-3; D remains ambiguous. This CDR3 is 14 amino acids long. Germline V gene sequence: CDR1 MGHDK, CDR2 SYGVNS. Trimming removed 2 bases from V and 4 bases from J, with 10 bases in between. CDR3 DNA sequence: TGTGCCAGCAGTGAACCTGGTCCGGCAGATACGCAGTATTTT. Translation: CASSEPGPADTQYF.

This clonotype was seen repeatedly, ten times or more. The rearrangement links TRBV29-1 to TRBJ2-3, with 12 bases aligning to TRBD2. This CDR3 is built from 15 residues. The V segment lost 7 bases and the J segment 5 bases; nucleotides outside the gene matches: 10. Germline-derived CDR1 and CDR2 are SQVTM and ANQGSEA. The CDR3 sequence: CSASGLAGLVDTQYF. The CDR3 bases are TGCAGCGCTTCCGGACTAGCGGGGTTGGTAGATACGCAGTATTTT.

The V and J genes are TRBV5-1 and TRBJ2-1; tentatively, D is TRBD2 (7 bases). The V and J ends lost 0 bases and 8 bases respectively, with 24 bases between them. Germline V gives CDR1 SGHRS, CDR2 YFSETQ. The CDR3 covers 18 residues. CDR3 residues: CASSLAFFTRGGFDEQFF. The CDR3 bases are TGCGCCAGCAGCTTGGCCTTCTTTACGAGGGGGGGCTTTGATGAGCAGTTCTTC.

This chain links TRBV10-3 with TRBJ2-2, with 9 bases fitting TRBD1. Germline V gene data show CDR1 as ENHRY and CDR2 as SYGVKD. V trimming: 6 bases; J trimming: 6 bases; junction bases outside the gene matches: 8. The CDR3 sequence is 15 residues long. CDR3 sequence (DNA): TGTGCCATCAGCGAGGGACAGGGCCTCCCCGGGGAGCTGTTTTTT. As protein: CAISEGQGLPGELFF.

This clonotype was seen more than once but under ten times. The chain couples TRBV27 to TRBJ1-5, with D unclear. Germline CDR1 MNHEY, CDR2 SMNVEV (reference sequence). This CDR3 comprises 17 residues. Between the trimmed V and J ends, which lost 2 bases and 0 bases, there was a span of 14 bases. For the CDR3, the DNA is TGTGCCAGCAGTTTACGAGCGTACGGTTTTAGCAATCAGCCCCAGCATTTT. Its protein is CASSLRAYGFSNQPQHF.

This sequence joins TRBV3-1 and TRBJ2-5, with no clear D. The germline V gene has CDR1 LGHDT and CDR2 YNNKEL (reference sequence). This CDR3 comprises 14 residues. Trimming cost V 1 base and J 2 bases, with 8 bases left between them. CDR3 DNA sequence: TGTGCCAGCAGCCAAGGGACGGAACAAGAGACCCAGTACTTC. This gives the protein CASSQGTEQETQYF.

This clonotype was counted only a few times. The rearrangement uses TRBV20-1 and TRBJ1-2; D call uncertain. Per the germline V gene, CDR1 is DFQATT and CDR2 is SNEGSKA (reference sequence). V lost 3 bases, J lost 1 base, and 6 bases lay in between. This CDR3 spans 12 amino acids. CDR3 nucleotides: TGCAGTGCTAGCGAAGTTAACTATGGCTACACCTTC. Its protein product is CSASEVNYGYTF.

The chain uses TRBV28 and TRBJ2-1; TRBD2 agrees at 8 bases. Germline V gene data show CDR1 as MDHEN and CDR2 as SYDVKM. V was clipped by 4 bases and J by 7 bases; unmatched bases: 12. The CDR3 is made up of 16 amino acids. CDR3 residues: CASSSPGGGLLNEQFF. The CDR3 nucleotides read TGTGCCAGCAGTTCCCCGGGGGGGGGGCTGTTAAATGAGCAGTTCTTC.

CDR3 DNA sequence: TGTGCCAGCACTACAGAGGGACTAGCGGAGACAGATACGCAGTATTTT. It yields the protein CASTTEGLAETDTQYF. The gene calls are TRBV6-2 or TRBV6-3 and TRBJ2-3; TRBD2 agrees at 11 bases. J was trimmed by 3 bases and V by 7 bases; bases with no gene match: 9. The CDR3 runs 16 residues. Germline CDR1 MNHEY, CDR2 SVGEGT.

This clonotype was picked up a small number of times. The V call is TRBV19, the J call TRBJ2-1; 7 bases agree with TRBD1. The CDR3 spans 15 residues. V gave up 2 bases and J gave up 2 bases; unmatched junction bases: 3. Per germline, CDR1 LNHDA and CDR2 SQIVND (reference sequence). CDR3 coding DNA: TGTGCCAGTAGTATATGGGACAGAACCTACAATGAGCAGTTCTTC. This gives the protein CASSIWDRTYNEQFF.

In its sample, this clonotype was seen a few times. The chain uses TRBV5-1 and TRBJ1-2; D unresolved. This CDR3 contains 15 residues. Germline V gene data show CDR1 as SGHRS and CDR2 as YFSETQ. Trimming stripped 4 bases from V and 5 bases from J, with 18 bases between. CDR3 sequence: CASSLGLGPLYGYTF. The CDR3 coding sequence is TGCGCCAGCAGCCTGGGTCTGGGTCCTCTATATGGCTACACCTTC.

This chain connects TRBV11-2 to TRBJ2-3; 11 positions match TRBD2. Germline CDR1 SGHAT, CDR2 FQNNGV. Trimming at V came to 4 bases and at J to 5 bases, leaving 8 bases not matched to a gene. The CDR3 totals 16 residues. CDR3 nucleotides: TGTGCCAGCAGCTCCCAGACTAGCGGGGTCGGAGATACGCAGTATTTT. Its translation is CASSSQTSGVGDTQYF.

The chain is built from TRBV5-1 and TRBJ2-1, with 11 bases matching TRBD2. Germline loops: CDR1 SGHRS, CDR2 YFSETQ. The CDR3 is 17 residues long. Trimming took 4 bases from V and 1 from J; bases not matched to a gene: 7. The CDR3 sequence is CASSLTGTSGSYNEQFF. CDR3 DNA sequence: TGCGCCAGCAGCCTGACCGGGACTAGCGGTTCCTACAATGAGCAGTTCTTC.

The rearrangement uses TRBV20-1 and TRBJ2-7; 9 bases are a match to TRBD2. V lost 5 bases and J lost 2; bases outside the gene matches: 13. CDR3 length: 16 residues. CDR1 is DFQATT and CDR2 is SNEGSKA in the germline V gene (reference sequence). CDR3 coding DNA: TGCAGTGCTCCGGGACTAGCACCTGGGGGGACCTACGAGCAGTACTTC. This sequence encodes CSAPGLAPGGTYEQYF.

This clonotype has a handful of counts. V usage is TRBV7-8 and J usage is TRBJ2-5; 10 positions match TRBD2. Germline-derived CDR1 and CDR2 are SGHVS and FQNEAQ. The length of the CDR3 is 15 residues. The ends lost 5 bases at V and 5 bases at J; junction bases unmatched: 8. CDR3 amino acids: CASSRLAGVAETQYF. The CDR3 region has the DNA TGTGCCAGCAGCCGTCTAGCGGGAGTTGCGGAGACCCAGTACTTC.

This clonotype was observed at least ten times. The rearrangement uses TRBV7-6 and TRBJ1-4; tentative D call: TRBD1 (6 bases). The CDR3 totals 15 residues. The germline CDR1 and CDR2 sequences are SGHVS and FNYEAQ. Trimming took 5 bases from V and 8 from J, leaving 18 bases between them. The CDR3, as DNA: TGTGCCAGCAGCCCTGGTACAGGGTCGGAGGAAAAACTGTTTTTT. Protein sequence: CASSPGTGSEEKLFF.

V usage is TRBV28 and J usage is TRBJ1-2, with TRBD1 as a possible D gene (6 bases). V gave up 7 bases and J gave up 3 bases, with 21 bases separating them. This CDR3 has 16 residues. Looked up from germline, CDR1 is MDHEN and CDR2 is SYDVKM. The CDR3 loop reads CASTPGTSTGDYGYTF. CDR3 DNA: TGTGCCAGCACCCCCGGGACAAGTACGGGGGACTATGGCTACACCTTC.

This clonotype has ten or more counts. This sequence joins TRBV12-3 or TRBV12-4 and TRBJ1-5; D uncertain. This CDR3 has 13 residues. The V and J ends lost 5 bases and 7 bases respectively, with 12 bases between them. As DNA, the CDR3 is TGTGCCAGCAGTGGGGAGGGATACCAGCCCCAGCATTTT. This sequence encodes CASSGEGYQPQHF.

This clonotype was counted at least ten times. This chain joins TRBV12-3 or TRBV12-4 and TRBJ2-1; TRBD2 might be the D (5 bases). This CDR3 is built from 13 residues. The V end was cut by 3 bases, the J end by 2 bases, with 5 bases between. The CDR3 DNA follows: TGTGCCAGCAGTTTCGGGGCCTACAATGAGCAGTTCTTC. Its protein is CASSFGAYNEQFF.

The V call is TRBV12-3 or TRBV12-4, the J call TRBJ2-7; no firm D call. The CDR3 spans 13 residues. V was shortened by 5 bases and J by 3 bases, with 11 bases between the two germline ends. The CDR3 loop reads CASSLTEIYEQYF. CDR3 coding DNA: TGTGCCAGCAGTCTTACAGAGATCTACGAGCAGTACTTC.

The chain links TRBV3-1 to TRBJ1-2, with no clear D. Trimming shortened V by 5 bases and J by 6 bases, and 16 bases separated the two germline ends. In germline, CDR1 is LGHDT, CDR2 YNNKEL (reference sequence). The CDR3 sequence is 14 residues long. CDR3 residues: CASSATMRPDGYTF. The CDR3 bases are TGTGCCAGCAGCGCGACCATGAGACCGGATGGCTACACCTTC.

This clonotype was seen a handful of times. This chain connects TRBV9 to TRBJ2-1; 13 nucleotides align to TRBD2. V shed 0 bases, J shed 7 bases, and the junction held 10 bases outside the gene matches. Germline loops: CDR1 SGDLS, CDR2 YYNGEE. The CDR3 is 18 residues long. CDR3 sequence (DNA): TGTGCCAGCAGCGTAGGCACAACCGGACTAGCGGGAGCGAATGAGCAGTTCTTC. It yields the protein CASSVGTTGLAGANEQFF.

This chain links TRBV7-3 with TRBJ2-3, with TRBD2 identical over 7 bases. The CDR3 totals 15 residues. Germline CDR1 reads SGHTA; CDR2 reads FQGTGA. V gave up 3 bases and J gave up 1 base; unmatched junction bases: 4. The CDR3 here is CASSFAAGGTDTQYF. As DNA, the CDR3 is TGTGCCAGCAGCTTCGCCGCGGGGGGCACAGATACGCAGTATTTT.

This clonotype was counted between two and nine times. V is TRBV15 and J is TRBJ2-7, with 11 bases that match TRBD2. The CDR3 covers 19 residues. The trim removed 0 bases at V and 4 bases at J, leaving 14 bases unmatched. Germline V lookup: CDR1 LNHNV, CDR2 YYDKDF (reference sequence). The CDR3 sequence is CATSRDAKTSGTSSYEQYF. The CDR3 bases are TGTGCCACCAGCAGAGATGCGAAGACTAGCGGGACGTCTTCATACGAGCAGTACTTC.